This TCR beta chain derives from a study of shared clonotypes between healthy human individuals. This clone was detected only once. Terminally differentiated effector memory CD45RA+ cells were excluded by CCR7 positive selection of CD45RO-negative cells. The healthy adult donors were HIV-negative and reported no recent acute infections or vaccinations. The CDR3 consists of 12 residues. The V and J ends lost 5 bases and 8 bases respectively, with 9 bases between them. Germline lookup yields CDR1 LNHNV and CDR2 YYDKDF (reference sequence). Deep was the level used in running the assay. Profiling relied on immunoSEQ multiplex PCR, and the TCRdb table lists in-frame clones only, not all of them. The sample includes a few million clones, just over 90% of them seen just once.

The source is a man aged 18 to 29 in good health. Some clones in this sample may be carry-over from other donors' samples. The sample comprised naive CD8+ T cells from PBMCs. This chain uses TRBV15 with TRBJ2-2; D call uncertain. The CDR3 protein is CATSVAVGELFF. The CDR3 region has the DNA TGTGCCACCAGCGTAGCCGTAGGGGAGCTGTTTTTT.